The 14 T cell receptor beta chains below were found in one sample sequenced in a study of T cells in Graves' hyperthyroidism and ophthalmopathy. RNA transcripts yielded amplified TCR beta CDR3 regions. The study used the HTBI primer set for a first-round RT-PCR of the TCR CDR3. TCRdb ran MiXCR on the multiplex PCR reads and lists one entry per CDR3 protein. Among under 300,000 distinct CDR3 sequences listed, 22% were seen once. Sequenced: blood. These receptors all stem from a young man with Graves' ophthalmopathy.

This clonotype came up many times. The rearrangement uses TRBV20-1 and TRBJ2-1, with D uncertain. Germline V CDR1 and CDR2: DFQATT, SNEGSKA (reference sequence). This CDR3 has 12 residues. Trimming removed 4 bases from V and 6 bases from J, with 10 bases in between. As DNA, the CDR3 is TGCAGTGCTACTAGGAGTATCAATGAGCAGTTCTTC. It codes for CSATRSINEQFF.

This clonotype came up a few times. The V call is TRBV30, the J call TRBJ1-2; no reliable D call. This CDR3 comprises 15 residues. V was trimmed by 0 bases and J by 4 bases, leaving 15 bases between them. Germline V gene data show CDR1 as GTSNPN and CDR2 as SVGIG (reference sequence). Here the CDR3 DNA reads TGTGCCTGGAGTGTTGGAGGACCCTTCGGCTATGGCTACACCTTC. Its translation: CAWSVGGPFGYGYTF.

This clonotype was observed a few times. The V call is TRBV12-3 or TRBV12-4, the J call TRBJ1-2; D is unclear. This CDR3 is 10 amino acids long. The ends were cut back, 5 bases at V and 5 bases at J, with 3 bases in the middle. CDR3 nucleotides: TGTGCCAGCAGTCGTTATGGCTACACCTTC. It codes for CASSRYGYTF.

This chain links TRBV3-1 with TRBJ2-7; D remains ambiguous. The CDR3 has 14 amino acids. Germline V gene sequence: CDR1 LGHDT, CDR2 YNNKEL (reference sequence). Between the trimmed V and J ends, which lost 4 bases and 4 bases, there was a span of 14 bases. As DNA, the CDR3 is TGTGCCAGCAGCCCGTCGGGTAGGCCATACGAGCAGTACTTC. The encoded protein is CASSPSGRPYEQYF.

This clonotype was observed a few times. The chain links TRBV6-2 or TRBV6-3 to TRBJ1-6; the D is unclear. Trimming shortened V by 4 bases and J by 8 bases, and 18 bases separated the two germline ends. The CDR3 length is 16 residues. Germline V gives CDR1 MNHEY, CDR2 SVGEGT. CDR3 region: CASSFTDSDSDSPLHF. The CDR3 region has the DNA TGTGCCAGCAGTTTTACGGATTCAGATTCGGATTCACCCCTCCACTTT.

This clonotype has a handful of counts. The chain links TRBV9 to TRBJ2-2; D unclear. CDR3 size: 13 residues. The germline CDR1 and CDR2 sequences are SGDLS and YYNGEE. V was trimmed by 5 bases and J by 4 bases, leaving 9 bases between them. CDR3 DNA: TGTGCCAGCAGTGAGGAGCGCACCGGGGAGCTGTTTTTT. It encodes CASSEERTGELFF.

The chain couples TRBV7-3 to TRBJ1-2; 7 bases map to TRBD1. The CDR3 spans 13 residues. Germline-derived CDR1 and CDR2 are SGHTA and FQGTGA. The V segment lost 4 bases and the J segment 6 bases; nucleotides outside the gene matches: 5. CDR3 in amino acids: CASSYQGGNGYTF. In DNA form, the CDR3 reads TGTGCCAGCAGCTACCAGGGGGGCAATGGCTACACCTTC.

This clonotype was picked up many times. This sequence joins TRBV11-3 and TRBJ2-1, with a tentative D call TRBD1 (6 bases). This CDR3 has 14 residues. V shed 5 bases and J shed 7 bases, with 15 bases lying between them. Germline values: CDR1 SGHNT, CDR2 YENEEA. The chain's CDR3 is CASSTHSGENEQFF. The DNA of the CDR3 is TGTGCCAGCAGCACCCATTCAGGGGAGAATGAGCAGTTCTTC.

With respect to this clonotype: Possible read error: a much larger clone is one base away. The chain uses TRBV2 and TRBJ1-1, with 10 positions matching TRBD1. Germline V CDR1 and CDR2: SNHLY, FYNNEI. CDR3 length: 16 amino acids. As DNA, the CDR3 is TGTGCCAGCAGCCTTCCCGGGACAGGGGAGAACGCTGAAGCTTTCTTT. The encoded protein is CASSLPGTGENAEAFF.

This clonotype was counted once. The junction departs from the called germline gene at one end, perhaps through a read error. The chain links TRBV9 to TRBJ2-7; D is perhaps TRBD1 or TRBD2 (7 bases each). CDR1 and CDR2 from the germline V gene are SGDLS and YYNGEE. This CDR3 contains 17 residues. For the CDR3, the DNA is TGCGCCAGCAGCCGTGTACCCCGACAGGGAGGGTCCTACGAGCAGTACTTC. Protein sequence: CASSRVPRQGGSYEQYF.

CDR3 residues: CASSLGGEVGGNTIYF. The CDR3 DNA follows: TGTGCCAGCAGCTTAGGCGGGGAGGTTGGTGGAAACACCATATATTTT. The chain is built from TRBV13 and TRBJ1-3; D call uncertain. Trimming stripped 0 bases from V and 3 bases from J, with 12 bases between. Germline assignment: CDR1 PRHDT and CDR2 FYEKMQ (reference sequence). CDR3 length: 16 residues.

This clonotype turned up a few times. V and J are TRBV24-1 and TRBJ2-7; TRBD1 agrees at 11 bases. The CDR3 is 13 amino acids. The V gene end was trimmed by 10 bases and the J gene end by 2 bases; junction bases not matched to a gene: 3. The germline V gene encodes CDR1 KGHDR and CDR2 SFDVKD. Here the CDR3 DNA reads TGTGCCACTCGGACAGGGGGCACCTACGAGCAGTACTTC. This gives the protein CATRTGGTYEQYF.

In nucleotides, the CDR3 is TGTGCCAGCAAGTCCCAGGGGAACAATGAGCAGTTCTTC. Protein product: CASKSQGNNEQFF. V gene TRBV28 combines with J gene TRBJ2-1, with D perhaps matching TRBD1 (6 bases). CDR3 length equals 13 residues. V shed 7 bases and J shed 5 bases, with 12 bases lying between them. Per the germline V gene, CDR1 is MDHEN and CDR2 is SYDVKM.

The J gene is TRBJ1-5, the V gene TRBV6-5; D is perhaps TRBD1 (5 bases). This CDR3 has 15 amino acids. Germline V gene data show CDR1 as MNHEY and CDR2 as SVGAGI. V lost 6 bases to trimming and J lost 0 bases, with 12 bases between them. CDR3 in amino acids: CASRLQARSNQPQHF. The CDR3 DNA is TGTGCCAGCAGGTTACAGGCCCGTAGCAATCAGCCCCAGCATTTT.